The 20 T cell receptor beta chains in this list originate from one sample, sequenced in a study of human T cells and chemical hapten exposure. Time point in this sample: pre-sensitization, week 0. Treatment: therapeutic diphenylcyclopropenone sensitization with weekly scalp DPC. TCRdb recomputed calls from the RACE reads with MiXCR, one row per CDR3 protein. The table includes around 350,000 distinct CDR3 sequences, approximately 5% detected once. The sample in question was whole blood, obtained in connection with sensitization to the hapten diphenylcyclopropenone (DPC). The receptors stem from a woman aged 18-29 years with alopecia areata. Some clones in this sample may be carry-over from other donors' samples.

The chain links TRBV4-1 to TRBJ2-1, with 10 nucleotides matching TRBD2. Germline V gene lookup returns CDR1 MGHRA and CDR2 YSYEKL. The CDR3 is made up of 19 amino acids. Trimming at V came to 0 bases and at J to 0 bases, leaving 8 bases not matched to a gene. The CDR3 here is CASSQEASGGGGSYNEQFF. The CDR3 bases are TGCGCCAGCAGCCAAGAGGCTAGCGGGGGTGGGGGCTCCTACAATGAGCAGTTCTTC.

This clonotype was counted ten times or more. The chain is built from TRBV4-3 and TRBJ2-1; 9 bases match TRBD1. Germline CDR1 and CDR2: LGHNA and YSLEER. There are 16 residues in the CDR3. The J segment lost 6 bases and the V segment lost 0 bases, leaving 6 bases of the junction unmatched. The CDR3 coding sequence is TGCGCCAGCAGCCAAGATGGGACAGGGTATTCCAATGAGCAGTTCTTC. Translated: CASSQDGTGYSNEQFF.

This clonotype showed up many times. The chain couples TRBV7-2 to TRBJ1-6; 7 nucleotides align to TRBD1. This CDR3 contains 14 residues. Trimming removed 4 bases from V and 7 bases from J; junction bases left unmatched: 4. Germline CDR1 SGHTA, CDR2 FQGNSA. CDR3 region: CASSSRDRNSPLHF. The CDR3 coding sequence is TGTGCCAGCAGCTCCCGGGACAGAAATTCACCCCTCCACTTT.

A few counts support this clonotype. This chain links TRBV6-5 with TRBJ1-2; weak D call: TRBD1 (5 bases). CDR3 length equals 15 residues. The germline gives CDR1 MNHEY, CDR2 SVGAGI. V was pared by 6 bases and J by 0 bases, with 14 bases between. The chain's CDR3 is CASRRRDGPNYGYTF. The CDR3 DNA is TGTGCCAGCAGACGCCGGGACGGGCCTAACTATGGCTACACCTTC.

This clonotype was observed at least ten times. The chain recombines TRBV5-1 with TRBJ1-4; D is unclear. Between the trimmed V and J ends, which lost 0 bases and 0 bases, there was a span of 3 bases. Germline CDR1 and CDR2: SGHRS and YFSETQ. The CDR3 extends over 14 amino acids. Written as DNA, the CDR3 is TGCGCCAGCAGCTTGGCTTCAACTAATGAAAAACTGTTTTTT. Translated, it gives CASSLASTNEKLFF. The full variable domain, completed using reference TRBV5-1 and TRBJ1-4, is KAGVTQTPRYLIKTRGQQVTLSCSPISGHRSVSWYQQTPGQGLQFLFEYFSETQRNKGNFPGRFSGRQFSNSRSEMNVSTLELGDSALYLCASSLASTNEKLFFGSGTQLSVL.

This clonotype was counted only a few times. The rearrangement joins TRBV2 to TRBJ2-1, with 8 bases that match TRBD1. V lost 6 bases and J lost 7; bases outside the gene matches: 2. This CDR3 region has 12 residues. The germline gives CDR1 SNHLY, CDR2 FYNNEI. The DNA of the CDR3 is TGTGCCAGCAGAAGACAGGGGAATGAGCAGTTCTTC. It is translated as CASRRQGNEQFF. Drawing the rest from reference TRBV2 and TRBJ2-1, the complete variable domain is EPEVTQTPSHQVTQMGQEVILRCVPISNHLYFYWYRQILGQKVEFLVSFYNNEISEKSEIFDDQFSVERPDGSNFTLKIRSTKLEDSAMYFCASRRQGNEQFFGPGTRLTVL.

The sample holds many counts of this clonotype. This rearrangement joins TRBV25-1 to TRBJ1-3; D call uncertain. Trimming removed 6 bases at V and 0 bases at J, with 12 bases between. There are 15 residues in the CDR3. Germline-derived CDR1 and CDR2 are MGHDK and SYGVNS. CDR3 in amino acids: CASSEGLISGNTIYF. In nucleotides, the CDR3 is TGTGCCAGCAGCGAGGGTCTAATCTCTGGAAACACCATATATTTT.

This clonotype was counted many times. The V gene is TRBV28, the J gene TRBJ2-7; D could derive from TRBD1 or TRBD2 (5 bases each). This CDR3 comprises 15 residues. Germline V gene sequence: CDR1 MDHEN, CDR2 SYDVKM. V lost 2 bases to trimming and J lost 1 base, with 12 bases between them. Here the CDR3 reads CASSLRDQGSYEQYF. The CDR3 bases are TGTGCCAGCAGTTTAAGGGACCAGGGATCCTACGAGCAGTACTTC.

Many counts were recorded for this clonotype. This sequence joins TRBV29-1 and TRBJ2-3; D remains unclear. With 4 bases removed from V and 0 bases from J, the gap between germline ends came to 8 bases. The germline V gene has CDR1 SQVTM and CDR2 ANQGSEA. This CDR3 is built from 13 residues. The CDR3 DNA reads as TGCAGCGTTGGGGGTCCCAGCACAGATACGCAGTATTTT. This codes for CSVGGPSTDTQYF.

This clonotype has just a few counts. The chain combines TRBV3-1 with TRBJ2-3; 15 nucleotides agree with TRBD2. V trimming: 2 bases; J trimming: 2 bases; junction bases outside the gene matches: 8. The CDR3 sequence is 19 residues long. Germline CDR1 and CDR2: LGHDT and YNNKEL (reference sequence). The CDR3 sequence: CASSQTGTSGGTYTDTQYF. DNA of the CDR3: TGTGCCAGCAGCCAAACCGGGACTAGCGGGGGGACCTACACAGATACGCAGTATTTT.

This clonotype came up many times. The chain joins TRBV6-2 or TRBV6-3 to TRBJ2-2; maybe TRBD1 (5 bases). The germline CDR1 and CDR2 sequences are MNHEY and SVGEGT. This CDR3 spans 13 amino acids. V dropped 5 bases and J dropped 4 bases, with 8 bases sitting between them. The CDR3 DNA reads TGTGCCAGCAGTGGACACTTCACCGGGGAGCTGTTTTTT. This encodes CASSGHFTGELFF.

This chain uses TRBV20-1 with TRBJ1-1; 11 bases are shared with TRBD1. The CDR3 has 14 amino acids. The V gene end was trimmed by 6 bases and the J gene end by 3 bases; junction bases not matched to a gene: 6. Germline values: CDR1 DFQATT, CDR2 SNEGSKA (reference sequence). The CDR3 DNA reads TGCAGTGCCACAAAGGGACAGGGGGACACTGAAGCTTTCTTT. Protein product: CSATKGQGDTEAFF.

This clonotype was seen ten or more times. CDR3 nucleotide sequence: TGTGCCATCAGAAGGACTAGTAGCACGGATGAGCAGTTCTTC. The encoded protein is CAIRRTSSTDEQFF. The V and J genes are TRBV10-3 and TRBJ2-1; 7 bases fit TRBD2. Losses at the gene ends were 6 bases for V and 8 bases for J; bases not matched to a gene: 10. The CDR3 extends over 14 amino acids. Germline assignment: CDR1 ENHRY and CDR2 SYGVKD.

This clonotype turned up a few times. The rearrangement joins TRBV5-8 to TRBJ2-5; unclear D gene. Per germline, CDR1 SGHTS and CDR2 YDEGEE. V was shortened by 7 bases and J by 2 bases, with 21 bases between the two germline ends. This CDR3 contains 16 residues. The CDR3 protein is CASRPSLGIYQETQYF. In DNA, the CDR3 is TGTGCCAGCCGTCCCTCGTTAGGGATCTATCAAGAGACCCAGTACTTC.

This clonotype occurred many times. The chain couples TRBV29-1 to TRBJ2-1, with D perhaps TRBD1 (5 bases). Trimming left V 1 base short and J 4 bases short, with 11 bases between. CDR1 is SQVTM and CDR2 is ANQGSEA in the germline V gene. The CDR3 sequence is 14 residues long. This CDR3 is CSVEAGSVYNEQFF. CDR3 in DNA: TGCAGCGTTGAAGCAGGGTCGGTGTACAATGAGCAGTTCTTC.

In nucleotides, the CDR3 is TGCAGTGCTAAACCGGGACTAGTGGTTTCAGATACGCAGTATTTT. Translation: CSAKPGLVVSDTQYF. The gene calls are TRBV20-1 and TRBJ2-3, with 8 bases that match TRBD2. There are 15 residues in the CDR3. Germline V gene data show CDR1 as DFQATT and CDR2 as SNEGSKA (reference sequence). J was trimmed by 4 bases and V by 4 bases; bases with no gene match: 10.

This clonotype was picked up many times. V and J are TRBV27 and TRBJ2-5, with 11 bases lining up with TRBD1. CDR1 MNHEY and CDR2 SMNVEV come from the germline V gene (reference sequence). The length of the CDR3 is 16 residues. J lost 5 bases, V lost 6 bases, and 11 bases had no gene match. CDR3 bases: TGTGCCAGCAGACCTACCCCGGACAGGGGGCAGGAGACCCAGTACTTC. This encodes CASRPTPDRGQETQYF.

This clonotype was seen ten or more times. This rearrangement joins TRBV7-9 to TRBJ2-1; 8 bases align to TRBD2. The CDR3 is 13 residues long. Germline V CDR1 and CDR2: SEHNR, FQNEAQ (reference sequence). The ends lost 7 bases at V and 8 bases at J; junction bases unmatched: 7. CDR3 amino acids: CASKSGGWYEQFF. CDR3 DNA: TGTGCCAGCAAAAGCGGGGGTTGGTATGAGCAGTTCTTC.

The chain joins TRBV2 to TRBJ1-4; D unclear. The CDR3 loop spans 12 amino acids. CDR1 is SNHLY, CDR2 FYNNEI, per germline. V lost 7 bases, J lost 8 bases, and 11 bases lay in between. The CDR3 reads CASKSLSEKLFF. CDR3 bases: TGTGCCAGCAAGAGTTTAAGCGAAAAACTGTTTTTT.

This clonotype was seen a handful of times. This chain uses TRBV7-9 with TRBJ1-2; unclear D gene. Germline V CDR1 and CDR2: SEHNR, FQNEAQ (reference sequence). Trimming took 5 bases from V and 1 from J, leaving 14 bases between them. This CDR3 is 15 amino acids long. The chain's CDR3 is CASSLAVIDNYGYTF. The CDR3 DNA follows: TGTGCCAGCAGCCTGGCCGTAATTGATAACTATGGCTACACCTTC.